This T cell receptor (beta chain) was observed in a study of tumor and adjacent non-tumor tissue in lung cancer. Across the study: Patients comprised about a dozen adenocarcinoma, a couple of squamous cell carcinoma and 1 small cell lung cancer.

The study, taken as a whole, reports: Tumor TCR diversity, when higher, was linked to shorter survival. Significantly higher TCR diversity was found in tumor than normal lung.

This sample's RNA came from whole unsorted tissue. The library came from three nested PCR rounds adapted from ARM-PCR protocols. TCRdb used MiXCR to reprocess the multiplex PCR reads, holding one entry per CDR3 protein. This sample has under 150,000 distinct CDR3 sequences, with around 60% found just once. As regards this clonotype: No antigen is known for it. One end of the junction fails to match germline, which may point to a read error.

Germline lookup yields CDR1 MNHNY and CDR2 SVGAGI (reference sequence). The CDR3 extends over 13 amino acids. The chain uses TRBV6-6 and TRBJ2-1; possible D gene TRBD1, 5 bases. The origin of this receptor is a man aged 55 to 70 with small cell lung cancer. Sequencing used lung tumor tissue. CDR3: CASSYIPAKGQLF. For the CDR3, the DNA is TGTGCCAGCAGTTACATCCCCGCTAAGGGGCAGTTATTC.